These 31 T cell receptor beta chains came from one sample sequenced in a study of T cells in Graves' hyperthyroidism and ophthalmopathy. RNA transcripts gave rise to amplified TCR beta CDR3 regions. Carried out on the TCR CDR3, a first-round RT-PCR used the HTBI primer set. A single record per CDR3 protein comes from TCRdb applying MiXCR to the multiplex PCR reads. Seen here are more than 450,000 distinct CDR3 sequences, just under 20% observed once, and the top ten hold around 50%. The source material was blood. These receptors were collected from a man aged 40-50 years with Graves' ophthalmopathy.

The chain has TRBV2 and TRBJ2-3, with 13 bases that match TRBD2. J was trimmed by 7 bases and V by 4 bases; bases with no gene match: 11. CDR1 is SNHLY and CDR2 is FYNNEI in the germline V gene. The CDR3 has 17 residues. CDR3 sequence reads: CASSAPTSGGPLNTQYF. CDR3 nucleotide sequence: TGTGCCAGCAGTGCACCGACTAGCGGGGGGCCCCTGAATACGCAGTATTTT.

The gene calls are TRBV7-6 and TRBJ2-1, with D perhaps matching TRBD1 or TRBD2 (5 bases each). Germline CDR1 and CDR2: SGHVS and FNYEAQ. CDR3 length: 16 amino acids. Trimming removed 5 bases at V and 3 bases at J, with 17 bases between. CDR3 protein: CASSQGTGPIYNEQFF. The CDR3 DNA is TGTGCCAGCAGCCAAGGGACCGGTCCAATCTACAATGAGCAGTTCTTC.

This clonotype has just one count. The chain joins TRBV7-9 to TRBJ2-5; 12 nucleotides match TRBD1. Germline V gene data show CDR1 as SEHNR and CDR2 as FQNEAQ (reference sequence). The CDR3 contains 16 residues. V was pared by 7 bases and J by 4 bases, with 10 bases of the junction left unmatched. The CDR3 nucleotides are TGTGCCAGCACCCGCTTCGGGACAGGGGGCGCAGAGACCCAGTACTTC. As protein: CASTRFGTGGAETQYF. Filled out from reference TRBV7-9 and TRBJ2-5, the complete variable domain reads DTGVSQNPRHKITKRGQNVTFRCDPISEHNRLYWYRQTLGQGPEFLTYFQNEAQLEKSRLLSDRFSAERPKGSFSTLEIQRTEQGDSAMYLCASTRFGTGGAETQYFGPGTRLLVL.

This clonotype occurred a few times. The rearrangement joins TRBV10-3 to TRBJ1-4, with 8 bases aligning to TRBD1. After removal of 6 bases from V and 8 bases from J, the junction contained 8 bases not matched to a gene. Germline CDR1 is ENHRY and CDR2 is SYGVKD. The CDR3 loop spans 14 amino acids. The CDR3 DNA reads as TGTGCCATCAGCACAGGGGGTTTAGGAGAAAAACTGTTTTTT. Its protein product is CAISTGGLGEKLFF.

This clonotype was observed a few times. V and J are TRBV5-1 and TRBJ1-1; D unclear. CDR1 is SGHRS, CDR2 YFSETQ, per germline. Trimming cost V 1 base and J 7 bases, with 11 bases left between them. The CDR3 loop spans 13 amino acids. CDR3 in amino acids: CASSLIMGSEAFF. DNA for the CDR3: TGCGCCAGCAGCTTGATAATGGGCAGTGAAGCTTTCTTT.

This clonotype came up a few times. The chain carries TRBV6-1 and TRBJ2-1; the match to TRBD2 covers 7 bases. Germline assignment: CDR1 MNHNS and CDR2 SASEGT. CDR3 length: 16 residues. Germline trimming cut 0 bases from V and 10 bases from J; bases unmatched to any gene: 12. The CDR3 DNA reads TGTGCCAGCAGTGAAGCGTGGAGGGCCGGGGAGGGAGAGCAGTTCTTC. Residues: CASSEAWRAGEGEQFF.

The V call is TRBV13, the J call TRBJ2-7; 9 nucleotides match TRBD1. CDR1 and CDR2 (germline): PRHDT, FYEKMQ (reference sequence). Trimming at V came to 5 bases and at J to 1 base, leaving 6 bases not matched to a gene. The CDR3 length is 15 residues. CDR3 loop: CASSPDGTGSYEQYF. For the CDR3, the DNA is TGTGCCAGCAGCCCAGATGGGACAGGGTCCTACGAGCAGTACTTC.

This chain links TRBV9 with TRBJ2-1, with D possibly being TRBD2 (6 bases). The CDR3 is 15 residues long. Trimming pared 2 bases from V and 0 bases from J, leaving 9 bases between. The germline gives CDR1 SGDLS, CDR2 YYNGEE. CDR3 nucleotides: TGTGCCAGCAGCGTCGGGACTCTCTCCTACAATGAGCAGTTCTTC. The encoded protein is CASSVGTLSYNEQFF. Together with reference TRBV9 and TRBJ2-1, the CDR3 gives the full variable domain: DSGVTQTPKHLITATGQRVTLRCSPRSGDLSVYWYQQSLDQGLQFLIQYYNGEERAKGNILERFSAQQFPDLHSELNLSSLELGDSALYFCASSVGTLSYNEQFFGPGTRLTVL.

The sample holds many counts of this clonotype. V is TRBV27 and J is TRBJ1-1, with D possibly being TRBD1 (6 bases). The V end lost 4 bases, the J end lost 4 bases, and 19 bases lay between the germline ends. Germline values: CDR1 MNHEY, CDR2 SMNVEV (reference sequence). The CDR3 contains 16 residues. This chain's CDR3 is CASSSLGGLGFTEAFF. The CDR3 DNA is TGTGCCAGCAGTTCGCTTGGGGGGCTGGGTTTCACTGAAGCTTTCTTT.

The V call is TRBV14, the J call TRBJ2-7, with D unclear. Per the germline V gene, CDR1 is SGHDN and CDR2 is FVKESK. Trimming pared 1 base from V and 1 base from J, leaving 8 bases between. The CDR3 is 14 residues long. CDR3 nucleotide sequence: TGTGCCAGCAGCCAAGGTCCAGATTCCTACGAGCAGTACTTC. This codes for CASSQGPDSYEQYF.

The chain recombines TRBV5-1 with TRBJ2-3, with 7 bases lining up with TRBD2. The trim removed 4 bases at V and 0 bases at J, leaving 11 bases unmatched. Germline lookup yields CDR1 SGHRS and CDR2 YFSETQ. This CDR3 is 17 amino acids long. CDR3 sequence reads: CASSPIGAGVSTDTQYF. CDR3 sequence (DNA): TGCGCCAGCAGCCCAATAGGGGCGGGAGTAAGCACAGATACGCAGTATTTT.

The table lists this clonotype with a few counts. CDR3 loop: CATSRDRGTGQAFF. The CDR3 DNA reads as TGTGCCACCAGCAGAGATCGGGGGACAGGTCAAGCTTTCTTT. The rearrangement links TRBV15 to TRBJ1-1; 8 bases map to TRBD1. Germline V CDR1 and CDR2: LNHNV, YYDKDF (reference sequence). CDR3 length: 14 amino acids. V dropped 0 bases and J dropped 9; count of bases not matched to a gene: 6.

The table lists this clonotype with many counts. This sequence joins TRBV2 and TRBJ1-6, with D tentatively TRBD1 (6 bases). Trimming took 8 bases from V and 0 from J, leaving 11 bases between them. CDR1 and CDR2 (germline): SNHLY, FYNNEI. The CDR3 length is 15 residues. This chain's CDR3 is CASFGQSSYNSPLHF. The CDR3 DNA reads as TGTGCCAGCTTTGGACAGAGCTCCTATAATTCACCCCTCCACTTT.

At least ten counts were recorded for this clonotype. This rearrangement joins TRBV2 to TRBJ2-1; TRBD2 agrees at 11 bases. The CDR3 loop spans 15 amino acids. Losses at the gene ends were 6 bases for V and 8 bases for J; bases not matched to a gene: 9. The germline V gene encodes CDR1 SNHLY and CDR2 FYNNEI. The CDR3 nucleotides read TGTGCCAGCAGGACCGGACTAGCGGGTAGGGATGAGCAGTTCTTC. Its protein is CASRTGLAGRDEQFF. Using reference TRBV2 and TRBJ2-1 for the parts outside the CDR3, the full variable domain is EPEVTQTPSHQVTQMGQEVILRCVPISNHLYFYWYRQILGQKVEFLVSFYNNEISEKSEIFDDQFSVERPDGSNFTLKIRSTKLEDSAMYFCASRTGLAGRDEQFFGPGTRLTVL.

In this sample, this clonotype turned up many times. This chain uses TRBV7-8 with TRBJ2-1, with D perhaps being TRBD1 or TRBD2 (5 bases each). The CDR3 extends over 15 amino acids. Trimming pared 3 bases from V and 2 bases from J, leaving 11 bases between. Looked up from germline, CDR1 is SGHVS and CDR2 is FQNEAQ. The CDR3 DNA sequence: TGTGCCAGCAGCTTCAGCGGACAAACCTACAATGAGCAGTTCTTC. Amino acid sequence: CASSFSGQTYNEQFF.

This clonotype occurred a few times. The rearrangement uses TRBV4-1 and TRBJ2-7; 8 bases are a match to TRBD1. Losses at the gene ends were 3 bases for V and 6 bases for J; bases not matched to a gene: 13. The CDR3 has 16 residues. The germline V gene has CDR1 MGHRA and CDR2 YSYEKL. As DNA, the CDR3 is TGCGCCAGCAGCCATAAACCAGGGGGCGAATCTCGCGAGCAGTACTTC. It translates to CASSHKPGGESREQYF.

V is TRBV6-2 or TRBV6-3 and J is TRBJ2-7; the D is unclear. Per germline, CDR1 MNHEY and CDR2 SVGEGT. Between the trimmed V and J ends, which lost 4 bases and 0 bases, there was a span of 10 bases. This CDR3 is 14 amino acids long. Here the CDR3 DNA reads TGTGCCAGCAGTTTGTTCGGTCCCTCCTACGAGCAGTACTTC. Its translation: CASSLFGPSYEQYF.

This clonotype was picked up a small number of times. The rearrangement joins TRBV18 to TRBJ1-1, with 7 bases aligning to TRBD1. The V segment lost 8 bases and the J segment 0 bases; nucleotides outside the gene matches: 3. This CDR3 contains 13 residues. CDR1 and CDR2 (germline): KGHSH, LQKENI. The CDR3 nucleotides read TGTGCCAGCCGAGGGGGCCTGAACACTGAAGCTTTCTTT. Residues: CASRGGLNTEAFF.

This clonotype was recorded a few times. The CDR3 is CAISESRVGYTF. CDR3 sequence (DNA): TGTGCCATCAGTGAGTCAAGGGTTGGCTACACCTTC. This chain connects TRBV10-3 to TRBJ1-2; unclear D gene. The CDR3 extends over 12 amino acids. Germline V gene lookup returns CDR1 ENHRY and CDR2 SYGVKD. Trimming cost V 0 bases and J 7 bases, with 6 bases left between them.

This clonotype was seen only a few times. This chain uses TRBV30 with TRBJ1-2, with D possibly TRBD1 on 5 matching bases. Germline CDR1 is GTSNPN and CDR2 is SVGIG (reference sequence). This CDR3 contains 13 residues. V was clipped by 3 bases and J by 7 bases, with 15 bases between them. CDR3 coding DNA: TGTGCCTGGAGGCCGCAGGGTCTGGGTGGCTACACCTTC. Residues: CAWRPQGLGGYTF.

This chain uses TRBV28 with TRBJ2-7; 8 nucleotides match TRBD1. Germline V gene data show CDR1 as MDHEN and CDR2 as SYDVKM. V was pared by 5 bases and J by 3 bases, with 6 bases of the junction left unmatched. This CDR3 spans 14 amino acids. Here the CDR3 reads CASSIRGLNYEQYF. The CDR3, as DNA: TGTGCCAGCAGTATCAGGGGGCTAAACTACGAGCAGTACTTC.

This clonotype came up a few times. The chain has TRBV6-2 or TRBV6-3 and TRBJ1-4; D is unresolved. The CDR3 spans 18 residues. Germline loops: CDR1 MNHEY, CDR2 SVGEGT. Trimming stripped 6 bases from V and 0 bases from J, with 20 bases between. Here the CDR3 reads CASRASGSLLATNEKLFF. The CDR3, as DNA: TGTGCCAGCAGAGCATCCGGGAGCCTACTTGCAACTAATGAAAAACTGTTTTTT.

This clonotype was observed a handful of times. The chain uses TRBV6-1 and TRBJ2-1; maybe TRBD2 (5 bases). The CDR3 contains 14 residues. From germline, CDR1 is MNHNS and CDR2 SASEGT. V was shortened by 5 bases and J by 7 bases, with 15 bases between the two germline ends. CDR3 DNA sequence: TGTGCCAGCAGTCCCCGCGGACTTACAAATGAGCAGTTCTTC. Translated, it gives CASSPRGLTNEQFF.

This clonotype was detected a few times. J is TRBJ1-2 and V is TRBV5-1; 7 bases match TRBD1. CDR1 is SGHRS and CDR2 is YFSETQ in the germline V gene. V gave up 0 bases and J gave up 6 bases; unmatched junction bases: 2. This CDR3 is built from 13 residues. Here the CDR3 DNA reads TGCGCCAGCAGCTTGGGACAGGGACATGGCTACACCTTC. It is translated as CASSLGQGHGYTF.

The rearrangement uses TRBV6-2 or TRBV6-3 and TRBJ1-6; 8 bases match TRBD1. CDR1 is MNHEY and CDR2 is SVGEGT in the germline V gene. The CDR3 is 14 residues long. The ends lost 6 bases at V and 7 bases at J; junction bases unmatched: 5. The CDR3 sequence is CASRGTGQNSPLHF. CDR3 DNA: TGTGCCAGCAGGGGGACAGGTCAGAATTCACCCCTCCACTTT.

CDR3 residues: CATSDSQGALHTGELFF. CDR3 sequence (DNA): TGTGCCACCAGTGATTCTCAGGGGGCTCTTCACACCGGGGAGCTGTTTTTT. This chain uses TRBV24-1 with TRBJ2-2; 8 positions match TRBD1. The CDR3 consists of 17 residues. Losses at the gene ends were 2 bases for V and 3 bases for J; bases not matched to a gene: 7. Germline CDR1 KGHDR, CDR2 SFDVKD.

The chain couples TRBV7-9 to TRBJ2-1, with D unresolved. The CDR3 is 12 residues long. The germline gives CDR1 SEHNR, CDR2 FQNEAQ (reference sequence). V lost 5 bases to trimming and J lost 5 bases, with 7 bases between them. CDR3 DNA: TGTGCCAGCAGCCCTAATGACAATGAGCAGTTCTTC. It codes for CASSPNDNEQFF.

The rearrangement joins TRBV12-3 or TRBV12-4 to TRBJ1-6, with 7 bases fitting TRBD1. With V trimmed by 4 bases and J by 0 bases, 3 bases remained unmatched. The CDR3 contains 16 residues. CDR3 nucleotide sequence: TGTGCCAGCAGTTCGACAGGGAGCTCCTATAATTCACCCCTCCACTTT. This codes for CASSSTGSSYNSPLHF.

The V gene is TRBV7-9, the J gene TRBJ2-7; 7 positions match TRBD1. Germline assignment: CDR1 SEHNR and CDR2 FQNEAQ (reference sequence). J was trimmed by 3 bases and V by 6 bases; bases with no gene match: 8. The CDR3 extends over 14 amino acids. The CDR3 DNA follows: TGTGCCAGCAGAAGATGGACAGGTGACTACGAGCAGTACTTC. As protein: CASRRWTGDYEQYF.

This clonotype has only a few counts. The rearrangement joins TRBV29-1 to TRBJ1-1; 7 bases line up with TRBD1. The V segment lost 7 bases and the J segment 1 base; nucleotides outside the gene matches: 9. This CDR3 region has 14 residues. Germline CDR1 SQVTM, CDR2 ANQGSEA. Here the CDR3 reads CSGCGEGANTEAFF. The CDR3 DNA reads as TGCAGCGGCTGCGGGGAGGGGGCGAACACTGAAGCTTTCTTT.

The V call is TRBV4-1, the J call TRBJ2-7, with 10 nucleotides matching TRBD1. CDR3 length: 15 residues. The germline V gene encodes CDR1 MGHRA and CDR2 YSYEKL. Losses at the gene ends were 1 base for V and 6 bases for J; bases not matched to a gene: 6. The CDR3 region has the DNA TGCGCCAGCAGCCAAGTTGGGACAGGGGTCTCCGAGCAGTACTTC. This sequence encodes CASSQVGTGVSEQYF.